Each of the 15 T cell receptor beta chains below was sequenced from the same sample in a study of beta chain features in type 1 diabetes. What was sequenced were expressed TCRB transcripts, since all of the isolated RNA had been reverse transcribed. Assay: immunoSEQ multiplex PCR; the TCRdb copy retains only in-frame clones and omits some. In the table there are some 700,000 clones, roughly 12% of which are singletons. Study findings and constraints: All four CD4+ subsets from Type 1 diabetes patients carried moderately but significantly shorter TCRB CDR3s.

For these TCRs, the target antigens are not known. The sample consisted of naive CD4+ T cells from blood. The receptors come from a man between 18 and 35 years old with type 1 diabetes.

V is TRBV7-7 and J is TRBJ2-5, with D perhaps matching TRBD2 (6 bases). The V gene's germline CDR1 is SSHAT and CDR2 FNYEAQ (reference sequence). The CDR3 has 14 residues. The ends were cut back, 8 bases at V and 5 bases at J, with 18 bases in the middle. The CDR3 DNA reads as TGTGCCAGCCAGCCGGTTGGGGGAGGCGAGACCCAGTACTTC. Translating it yields CASQPVGGGETQYF.

The rearrangement uses TRBV30 and TRBJ1-2, with 8 bases that match TRBD1. CDR1 GTSNPN and CDR2 SVGIG come from the germline V gene (reference sequence). The V gene end was trimmed by 2 bases and the J gene end by 4 bases; junction bases not matched to a gene: 6. CDR3 length equals 14 residues. CDR3 in DNA: TGTGCCTGGAGTCTACCAGGGGGCGGCTATGGCTACACCTTC. This encodes CAWSLPGGGYGYTF.

This clone came up a few times. V and J are TRBV4-1 and TRBJ1-1, with 8 bases lining up with TRBD1. The CDR3 is made up of 14 amino acids. The V segment lost 4 bases and the J segment 5 bases; nucleotides outside the gene matches: 6. Germline V CDR1 and CDR2: MGHRA, YSYEKL. CDR3 sequence: CASSRGQVGTEAFF. The CDR3, as DNA: TGCGCCAGCAGCCGGGGACAGGTGGGTACTGAAGCTTTCTTT.

The chain combines TRBV28 with TRBJ2-5; tentatively, D is TRBD1 or TRBD2 (6 bases each). Germline loops: CDR1 MDHEN, CDR2 SYDVKM. This CDR3 is 15 amino acids long. Trimming took off 4 bases at V and 2 bases at J, with 14 bases between the two ends. CDR3 nucleotide sequence: TGTGCCAGCAGTTCCAGGGGACTCGCTCAAGAGACCCAGTACTTC. This encodes CASSSRGLAQETQYF.

This chain links TRBV2 with TRBJ2-7; possibly TRBD1 for D (6 bases). V gave up 8 bases and J gave up 0 bases, with 14 bases separating them. Germline values: CDR1 SNHLY, CDR2 FYNNEI. The CDR3 is 14 amino acids. CDR3 sequence: CASGFDRHSYEQYF. CDR3 coding DNA: TGTGCCAGCGGGTTTGACAGGCACTCCTACGAGCAGTACTTC.

In its sample, this clone was seen a few times. The V gene is TRBV5-1, the J gene TRBJ1-4; a weak D match, TRBD1 (6 bases). The germline V gene encodes CDR1 SGHRS and CDR2 YFSETQ. Trimming pared 4 bases from V and 1 base from J, leaving 11 bases between. The CDR3 is 15 amino acids. CDR3 in amino acids: CASSVSTGTNEKLFF. The CDR3 nucleotides read TGCGCCAGCAGCGTCTCGACAGGAACTAATGAAAAACTGTTTTTT.

The chain joins TRBV19 to TRBJ1-1; D unresolved. The germline V and J ends were trimmed by 4 bases and 3 bases, with 6 bases remaining between them. The CDR3 sequence is 12 residues long. Germline-derived CDR1 and CDR2 are LNHDA and SQIVND (reference sequence). CDR3 sequence: CASSTLYTEAFF. Here the CDR3 DNA reads TGTGCCAGTAGTACACTCTACACTGAAGCTTTCTTT.

This clone was seen a few times. This chain links TRBV7-9 with TRBJ2-3; D may be TRBD2 (7 bases). Deletions cut 5 bases from V and 0 bases from J, with 12 bases between. Per the germline V gene, CDR1 is SEHNR and CDR2 is FQNEAQ (reference sequence). The CDR3 length is 15 residues. The CDR3 spells CASSGGATSTDTQYF. For the CDR3, the DNA is TGTGCCAGCAGCGGGGGGGCGACCAGCACAGATACGCAGTATTTT.

This clone was counted only a few times. The chain employs TRBV19 and TRBJ2-1; unclear D gene. Germline values: CDR1 LNHDA, CDR2 SQIVND (reference sequence). V was shortened by 3 bases and J by 10 bases, with 7 bases between the two germline ends. This CDR3 region has 11 residues. The DNA of the CDR3 is TGTGCCAGTAGTATCCGGCTCGAGCAGTTCTTC. This encodes CASSIRLEQFF.

The chain employs TRBV30 and TRBJ1-2, with D perhaps matching TRBD1 (5 bases). The CDR3 extends over 13 amino acids. In germline, CDR1 is GTSNPN, CDR2 SVGIG (reference sequence). Trimming stripped 3 bases from V and 3 bases from J, with 11 bases between. The CDR3 loop reads CAWSWGSDYGYTF. CDR3 nucleotides: TGTGCCTGGAGCTGGGGCTCAGACTATGGCTACACCTTC.

A few counts support this clone. The genes are TRBV30 and TRBJ1-2, with TRBD1 matching over 10 bases. The J segment lost 2 bases and the V segment lost 2 bases, leaving 2 bases of the junction unmatched. The CDR3 runs to 14 residues. CDR1 and CDR2 from the germline V gene are GTSNPN and SVGIG (reference sequence). The DNA of the CDR3 is TGTGCCTGGAGTACGACAGGGGGCAACTATGGCTACACCTTC. Amino acids: CAWSTTGGNYGYTF.

The rearrangement joins TRBV30 to TRBJ2-5; D gene uncertain. Germline CDR1 reads GTSNPN; CDR2 reads SVGIG (reference sequence). This CDR3 is built from 14 residues. Trimming took 0 bases from V and 4 from J, leaving 12 bases between them. Written as DNA, the CDR3 is TGTGCCTGGAGTGTATCGGCGTACGGAGAGACCCAGTACTTC. This sequence encodes CAWSVSAYGETQYF.

This clone was observed a handful of times. This CDR3 is CASSPSEWRSHQPQHF. As DNA, the CDR3 is TGTGCCAGCAGCCCCTCCGAGTGGAGAAGTCATCAGCCCCAGCATTTT. The chain couples TRBV7-8 to TRBJ1-5; D remains unclear. In germline, CDR1 is SGHVS, CDR2 FQNEAQ. V was cut by 5 bases and J by 5 bases, with 19 bases left in between. This CDR3 is built from 16 residues. Filled out from reference TRBV7-8 and TRBJ1-5, the complete variable domain reads GAGVSQSPRYKVAKRGQDVALRCDPISGHVSLFWYQQALGQGPEFLTYFQNEAQLDKSGLPSDRFFAERPEGSVSTLKIQRTQQEDSAVYLCASSPSEWRSHQPQHFGDGTRLSIL.

This clone showed up just a few times. The genes are TRBV7-2 and TRBJ2-3; tentative D call: TRBD2 (7 bases). V lost 3 bases, J lost 0 bases, and 10 bases lay in between. CDR3 size: 15 residues. From germline, CDR1 is SGHTA and CDR2 FQGNSA. The CDR3 DNA reads as TGTGCCAGCAGCTTGCGGGGGCCTAGCACAGATACGCAGTATTTT. Protein sequence: CASSLRGPSTDTQYF.

In its sample, this clone was seen a few times. The rearrangement uses TRBV28 and TRBJ2-6; TRBD1 might be the D (5 bases). V gave up 4 bases and J gave up 5 bases, with 12 bases separating them. The CDR3 extends over 15 amino acids. Per the germline V gene, CDR1 is MDHEN and CDR2 is SYDVKM. CDR3 nucleotide sequence: TGTGCCAGCAGTTCAGGGCGTCTCTGGGCCAACGTCCTGACTTTC. This codes for CASSSGRLWANVLTF.